This TCR beta chain originates from a study of shared clonotypes between healthy human individuals. The run depth of the assay was deep. Generated by immunoSEQ multiplex PCR, the TCRdb table keeps only in-frame clones and is missing some. In the table there are about 610,000 clones, more than 95% of which are singletons. Germline lookup yields CDR1 MNHNS and CDR2 SASEGT. The V segment lost 4 bases and the J segment 2 bases; nucleotides outside the gene matches: 6. The CDR3 runs to 16 residues. Sequences were obtained from naive CD4+ T cells sorted from blood. As for subset: CD45RA+ positively selected. The chain links TRBV6-1 to TRBJ2-1; 9 bases agree with TRBD2. The receptor was isolated from a woman in her 30s in good health. As DNA, the CDR3 is TGTGCCAGCAGTGCCCCAGCGGGAGGAGCCTACAATGAGCAGTTCTTC. Protein: CASSAPAGGAYNEQFF.